This entry features one TCR beta chain sequence. This record belongs to a study of regulatory T cells in long-lasting Graves disease. The time point: persistent/refractory GD, antithyroid drugs over 5 years with positive TRAb. Preparation of the TCR library used RNA extracted from PBMCs. Both iRepertoire HTBI primers and Arm-PCR of CDR3 regions were used to build the TCR beta libraries. TCRdb used MiXCR to reprocess the multiplex PCR reads, holding one entry per CDR3 protein. The repertoire includes 500,000 to 700,000 distinct CDR3 sequences, around 30% of them detected once, and around 42% sits in the top ten. V lost 5 bases to trimming and J lost 5 bases, with 15 bases between them. Germline CDR1 and CDR2: SGHAT and FQNNGV. This CDR3 is built from 14 residues.

Sequencing used peripheral blood mononuclear cells (PBMCs), obtained when the disease was refractory, from a patient treated with antithyroid drugs. This receptor was obtained from a female donor with Graves disease. V and J are TRBV11-2 and TRBJ2-5; possibly TRBD1 or TRBD2 for D (5 bases each). In DNA, the CDR3 is TGTGCCAGCAGCGGGTTTGGGGGTCAGGAGACCCAGTACTTC. Protein sequence: CASSGFGGQETQYF. Looking up the rest from reference TRBV11-2 and TRBJ2-5 gives the full variable domain: EAGVAQSPRYKIIEKRQSVAFWCNPISGHATLYWYQQILGQGPKLLIQFQNNGVVDDSQLPKDRFSAERLKGVDSTLKIQPAKLEDSAVYLCASSGFGGQETQYFGPGTRLLVL.